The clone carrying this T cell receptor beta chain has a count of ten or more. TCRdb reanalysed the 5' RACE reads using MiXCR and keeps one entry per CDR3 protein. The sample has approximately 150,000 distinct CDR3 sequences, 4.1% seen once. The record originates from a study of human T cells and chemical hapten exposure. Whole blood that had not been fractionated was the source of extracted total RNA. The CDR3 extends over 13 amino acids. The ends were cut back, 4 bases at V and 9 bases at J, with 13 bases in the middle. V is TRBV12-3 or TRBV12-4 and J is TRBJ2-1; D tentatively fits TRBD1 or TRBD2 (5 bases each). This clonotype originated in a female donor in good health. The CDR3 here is CASSYYERGEQFF. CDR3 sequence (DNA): TGTGCCAGCAGTTACTATGAGAGGGGTGAGCAGTTCTTC.